A single sample gave rise to the 14 T cell receptor beta chains below, sequenced in a study of blood T cell repertoires in COVID-19. Clones were read by immunoSEQ multiplex PCR, and TCRdb kept only the in-frame ones, dropping some. The sample carries around 120,000 clones, around 76% recorded once. Source material: peripheral blood. Every receptor here comes from a man aged 70 or older with acute or convalescent COVID-19.

The rearrangement links TRBV7-2 to TRBJ1-5, with a tentative D call TRBD1 (5 bases). The CDR3 is made up of 14 amino acids. Germline assignment: CDR1 SGHTA and CDR2 FQGNSA. Trimming stripped 5 bases from V and 9 bases from J, with 17 bases between. The CDR3 loop is CASSVAGGPWPQHF. As DNA, the CDR3 is TGTGCCAGCAGCGTCGCCGGGGGTCCGTGGCCCCAGCATTTT. Supplemented by reference TRBV7-2 and TRBJ1-5, the full variable domain reads GAGVSQSPSNKVTEKGKDVELRCDPISGHTALYWYRQSLGQGLEFLIYFQGNSAPDKSGLPSDRFSAERTGGSVSTLTIQRTQQEDSAVYLCASSVAGGPWPQHFGDGTRLSIL.

The chain has TRBV5-1 and TRBJ1-2; D not resolved. With 0 bases removed from V and 5 bases from J, the gap between germline ends came to 17 bases. CDR3 length: 16 residues. CDR1 is SGHRS and CDR2 is YFSETQ in the germline V gene. CDR3 nucleotide sequence: TGCGCCAGCAGCTTGGATCTAAGTTCAACTTCTTATGGCTACACCTTC. It is translated as CASSLDLSSTSYGYTF.

V usage is TRBV19 and J usage is TRBJ2-3; 7 nucleotides agree with TRBD1. Trimming took 9 bases from V and 2 from J; bases not matched to a gene: 8. CDR1 and CDR2 (germline): LNHDA, SQIVND (reference sequence). This CDR3 region has 14 residues. The CDR3 nucleotides read TGTGCCAGCCACCCCAGGGGGAACACAGATACGCAGTATTTT. It yields the protein CASHPRGNTDTQYF.

The chain is built from TRBV18 and TRBJ1-2; 7 nucleotides align to TRBD1. Germline V lookup: CDR1 KGHSH, CDR2 LQKENI. The CDR3 spans 12 residues. V shed 4 bases and J 8 bases; nucleotides not matched to a gene: 4. The CDR3 bases are TGTGCCAGCTCACGAGACAGGGAGGGCTACACCTTC. Translation gives CASSRDREGYTF.

This chain links TRBV5-1 with TRBJ1-1; possibly TRBD1 for D (5 bases). This CDR3 spans 14 amino acids. V was pared by 2 bases and J by 1 base, with 9 bases between. Per the germline V gene, CDR1 is SGHRS and CDR2 is YFSETQ. The CDR3: CASSFKTENTEAFF. The CDR3 bases are TGCGCCAGCAGCTTCAAGACAGAGAACACTGAAGCTTTCTTT.

The CDR3 nucleotides are TGTGCCAGTAGTATAGGACAGGGGGACTATGGCTACACCTTC. Its protein product is CASSIGQGDYGYTF. V gene TRBV19 combines with J gene TRBJ1-2, with 9 bases lining up with TRBD1. Per the germline V gene, CDR1 is LNHDA and CDR2 is SQIVND (reference sequence). V lost 1 base, J lost 3 bases, and 0 bases stayed unmatched. The CDR3 loop spans 14 amino acids. The variable domain in full, completed from reference TRBV19 and TRBJ1-2, reads DGGITQSPKYLFRKEGQNVTLSCEQNLNHDAMYWYRQDPGQGLRLIYYSQIVNDFQKGDIAEGYSVSREKKESFPLTVTSAQKNPTAFYLCASSIGQGDYGYTFGSGTRLTVV.

The J gene is TRBJ1-2, the V gene TRBV7-2; 10 bases fit TRBD1. In germline, CDR1 is SGHTA, CDR2 FQGNSA. The trim removed 3 bases at V and 11 bases at J, leaving 15 bases unmatched. The CDR3 is 16 residues long. The CDR3 here is CASSLNPPGTGDYYTF. CDR3 in DNA: TGTGCCAGCAGCTTGAACCCCCCCGGGACAGGGGATTATTACACCTTC.

This sequence joins TRBV25-1 and TRBJ2-4, with TRBD2 as a possible D gene (5 bases). The V gene's germline CDR1 is MGHDK and CDR2 SYGVNS. The CDR3 is made up of 13 amino acids. V lost 3 bases and J 8 bases, leaving 11 bases between the germline ends. CDR3 sequence: CASSERVGDIQYF. CDR3 coding DNA: TGTGCCAGCAGTGAGAGGGTCGGGGACATTCAGTACTTC.

The chain carries TRBV30 and TRBJ1-6, with D unclear. The CDR3 has 14 amino acids. Per germline, CDR1 GTSNPN and CDR2 SVGIG (reference sequence). Deletions cut 0 bases from V and 5 bases from J, with 8 bases between. In DNA form, the CDR3 reads TGTGCCTGGAGTGTACTTCAGGATAATTCACCCCTCCACTTT. It translates to CAWSVLQDNSPLHF.

This clone was found a few times. The chain is built from TRBV10-3 and TRBJ1-2; 8 bases align to TRBD1. This CDR3 spans 15 amino acids. Germline CDR1 is ENHRY and CDR2 is SYGVKD. The trim removed 6 bases at V and 2 bases at J, leaving 8 bases unmatched. The CDR3 region is CAISRDRGRNYGYTF. The CDR3 DNA reads as TGTGCCATCAGCCGCGACAGGGGTCGAAACTATGGCTACACCTTC.

The rearrangement joins TRBV6-2 or TRBV6-3 to TRBJ2-7; 7 positions match TRBD1. The V gene end was trimmed by 6 bases and the J gene end by 0 bases; junction bases not matched to a gene: 5. The CDR3 is 14 amino acids. CDR1 and CDR2 (germline): MNHEY, SVGEGT. The CDR3 loop reads CASSRDRDSYEQYF. CDR3 in DNA: TGTGCCAGCAGCCGGGACAGAGACTCCTACGAGCAGTACTTC.

The chain is built from TRBV2 and TRBJ1-4; TRBD1 matches at 7 bases. Germline V gene lookup returns CDR1 SNHLY and CDR2 FYNNEI. Trimming took 5 bases from V and 0 from J; bases not matched to a gene: 12. The CDR3 length is 18 residues. CDR3 sequence: CASSYETGSGATNEKLFF. The CDR3 coding sequence is TGTGCCAGCAGTTATGAGACAGGGTCTGGGGCAACTAATGAAAAACTGTTTTTT.

V gene TRBV7-2 combines with J gene TRBJ1-1, with TRBD1 matching over 7 bases. V dropped 5 bases and J dropped 5; count of bases not matched to a gene: 11. Looked up from germline, CDR1 is SGHTA and CDR2 is FQGNSA. CDR3 length: 15 amino acids. The chain's CDR3 is CASSPRQGSATEAFF. The CDR3 DNA sequence: TGTGCCAGCAGCCCCCGACAGGGATCGGCAACTGAAGCTTTCTTT.

V gene TRBV5-1 combines with J gene TRBJ2-3; 8 bases match TRBD1. Germline V gives CDR1 SGHRS, CDR2 YFSETQ. The CDR3 runs to 18 residues. The V segment lost 0 bases and the J segment 2 bases; nucleotides outside the gene matches: 11. The CDR3 nucleotides are TGCGCCAGCAGCTTGGTGTCCGGGACAGGCCCGACCACAGATACGCAGTATTTT. It specifies CASSLVSGTGPTTDTQYF.